Listed below are T cell receptor beta chains from one sample, sequenced in a study of OX40 agonist ivuxolimab in advanced cancers. The repertoire was sequenced with immunoSEQ multiplex PCR; TCRdb's copy has only in-frame clones and lacks some. The sample carries roughly 76,000 clones, over 75% recorded once. The sample consisted of CD4+ or CD8+ T cells sorted from blood, taken in a trial of the OX40 agonist ivuxolimab. These receptors were obtained from an adult with an advanced solid tumor such as melanoma, head and neck, liver or kidney cancer. The CDR3 runs from the conserved cysteine through the conserved F or W. D genes are given only for firm matches. Expanded clones are given a class, and other clones once, few, many or no size at all.

size	J	D	V	length	CDR3	DNA
once	TRBJ1-1	.	TRBV29-1	12	CSVQVGGTEAFF	TGCAGCGTCCAAGTGGGAGGCACTGAAGCTTTCTTT
.	TRBJ1-5	.	TRBV9	15	CASSVSQGRDQPQHF	TGTGCCAGCAGCGTATCTCAGGGGAGGGATCAGCCCCAGCATTTT
once	TRBJ2-1	TRBD2	TRBV15	16	CATSGAGGGVYNEQFF	TGTGCCACCAGCGGGGCGGGAGGGGGGGTCTACAATGAGCAGTTCTTC
.	TRBJ1-5	.	TRBV7-2	15	CASSLGGDRNQPQHF	TGTGCCAGCAGCTTGGGAGGGGATCGCAATCAGCCCCAGCATTTT
.	TRBJ2-1	TRBD1	TRBV2	13	CASSVGQANEQFF	TGTGCCAGCAGTGTGGGACAGGCCAATGAGCAGTTCTTC
few	TRBJ1-5	TRBD1	TRBV7-9	16	CASSLEGRQGAQPQHF	TGTGCCAGCAGCTTAGAGGGTCGGCAGGGGGCGCAGCCCCAGCATTTT
.	TRBJ2-1	TRBD2	TRBV9	16	CASSVSGTSGSSEQFF	TGTGCCAGCAGCGTCTCCGGGACTAGCGGGAGTAGTGAGCAGTTCTTC
.	TRBJ1-2	.	TRBV10-3	13	CAIRTGTQDGYTF	TGTGCCATCAGAACCGGGACACAGGACGGCTACACCTTC
.	TRBJ1-1	.	TRBV7-2	16	CASSLWAGDMNTEAFF	TGTGCCAGCAGCTTATGGGCAGGCGACATGAACACTGAAGCTTTCTTT
once	TRBJ1-1	.	TRBV7-9	16	CASLKTGRIMNTEAFF	TGTGCCAGCCTGAAAACGGGCAGGATAATGAACACTGAAGCTTTCTTT
.	TRBJ2-3	.	TRBV5-1	16	CASSLEPVQYTDTQYF	TGCGCCAGCAGCTTGGAGCCCGTACAGTACACAGATACGCAGTATTTT
.	TRBJ2-5	TRBD2	TRBV15	15	CATSRDLAGEETQYF	TGTGCCACCAGCAGAGATCTAGCGGGAGAAGAGACCCAGTACTTC
few	TRBJ1-1	TRBD1	TRBV7-8	16	CASSPRTGRLNTEAFF	TGTGCCAGCAGCCCTCGGACAGGGCGGCTGAACACTGAAGCTTTCTTT
.	TRBJ2-7	TRBD2	TRBV7-8	17	CASSFGAGGPTSYEQYF	TGTGCCAGCAGCTTTGGAGCGGGAGGCCCAACCTCCTACGAGCAGTACTTC
.	TRBJ1-1	.	TRBV9	13	CASSEGRITEAFF	TGTGCCAGCAGCGAGGGAAGAATCACTGAAGCTTTCTTT
.	TRBJ1-6	.	TRBV5-6	15	CASSLGLTASSPLHF	TGTGCCAGCAGCTTAGGACTTACAGCCAGTTCACCCCTCCACTTT
.	TRBJ2-3	.	TRBV10-3	16	CAITSLLASGTDTQYF	TGTGCCATCACCTCTCTGCTAGCGAGTGGCACAGATACGCAGTATTTT
.	TRBJ2-3	.	TRBV7-6	14	CASSSGSYTDTQYF	TGTGCCAGCAGCTCAGGCTCGTACACAGATACGCAGTATTTT
once	TRBJ2-3	TRBD2	TRBV5-1	17	CASSPGAGTRGTDTQYF	TGCGCCAGCAGCCCGGGGGCCGGGACTAGAGGCACAGATACGCAGTATTTT
.	TRBJ2-7	TRBD1	TRBV7-3	14	CASSPRTGTYEQYF	TGTGCCAGCAGCCCACGGACAGGCACCTACGAGCAGTACTTC
.	TRBJ2-6	.	TRBV11-1	12	CASRSGANVLTF	TGTGCCAGCAGGTCAGGGGCCAACGTCCTGACTTTC
.	TRBJ2-3	TRBD2	TRBV5-8	15	CASSFWEGLTDTQYF	TGTGCCAGCAGCTTCTGGGAGGGGCTCACAGATACGCAGTATTTT
.	TRBJ2-3	TRBD2	TRBV5-1	16	CASSLGGGGSTDTQYF	TGCGCCAGCAGCTTGGGTGGCGGGGGGTCCACAGATACGCAGTATTTT
.	TRBJ1-1	.	TRBV30	12	CAWRGGTGEAFF	TGTGCCTGGAGAGGGGGGACCGGAGAAGCTTTCTTT
.	TRBJ2-3	.	TRBV9	12	CASSVQADTQYF	TGTGCCAGCAGCGTCCAGGCAGATACGCAGTATTTT
.	TRBJ1-4	TRBD1	TRBV6-1	17	CASRERVRGTGYEKLFF	TGTGCCAGCAGGGAACGCGTTAGGGGGACAGGGTATGAAAAACTGTTTTTT
.	TRBJ2-1	TRBD2	TRBV10-2	16	CASSASGTLSYNEQFF	TGCGCCAGCAGTGCTAGCGGGACCCTCTCCTACAATGAGCAGTTCTTC
.	TRBJ1-3	.	TRBV5-4	14	CASSRQSSGNTIYF	TGTGCCAGCAGCCGACAGTCATCTGGAAACACCATATATTTT
.	TRBJ2-1	TRBD2	TRBV7-8	16	CASSPYRLAGGNEQFF	TGTGCCAGCAGCCCCTACCGACTAGCGGGGGGCAATGAGCAGTTCTTC
.	TRBJ2-7	TRBD2	TRBV7-2	16	CASTPEGTGGFYEQYF	TGTGCCAGCACCCCAGAGGGTACGGGGGGGTTCTACGAGCAGTACTTC
.	TRBJ2-4	.	TRBV10-3	15	CAIRDEGLAKNIQYF	TGTGCCATCAGAGACGAGGGGTTAGCCAAAAACATTCAGTACTTC
.	TRBJ1-6	.	TRBV19	15	CASSIGEGLNSPLHF	TGTGCCAGTAGTATAGGTGAGGGGCTTAATTCACCCCTCCACTTT
.	TRBJ1-1	.	TRBV15	13	CATSVTRNTEAFF	TGTGCCACCAGCGTGACCCGAAACACTGAAGCTTTCTTT
.	TRBJ2-1	TRBD2	TRBV7-7	14	CASSSSGLAGEQFF	TGTGCCAGCAGCTCCTCGGGACTAGCGGGGGAGCAGTTCTTC
.	TRBJ2-7	.	TRBV7-2	17	CASSLVGGLQPNYEQYF	TGTGCCAGCAGCTTAGTGGGGGGGCTCCAGCCTAACTACGAGCAGTACTTC
.	TRBJ2-3	.	TRBV10-3	16	CAISPRGRGSTDTQYF	TGTGCCATCAGTCCCCGGGGGCGGGGGAGCACAGATACGCAGTATTTT
.	TRBJ1-1	TRBD1	TRBV2	15	CASRGQGGLNTEAFF	TGTGCCAGCAGAGGACAGGGGGGCCTGAACACTGAAGCTTTCTTT
.	TRBJ1-5	TRBD1	TRBV23-1	17	CASSHTDREHGNQPQHF	TGCGCCAGCAGTCACACAGACAGGGAACATGGCAATCAGCCCCAGCATTTT
.	TRBJ1-2	.	TRBV21-1	13	CASSKTGNGGYTF	TGTGCCAGCAGCAAGACAGGGAACGGAGGCTACACCTTC
.	TRBJ2-7	TRBD1	TRBV12-5	14	CASGFGTGTYEQYF	TGTGCTAGTGGTTTCGGGACAGGGACCTACGAGCAGTACTTC
.	TRBJ2-3	TRBD2	TRBV5-1	15	CASSRPAGEADTQYF	TGCGCCAGCAGCCGTCCGGCGGGAGAAGCAGATACGCAGTATTTT
.	TRBJ2-1	TRBD2	TRBV29-1	14	CSTYLAGAYNEQFF	TGCAGCACCTATTTAGCGGGAGCTTACAATGAGCAGTTCTTC
.	TRBJ2-3	TRBD2	TRBV5-4	16	CASSLSAGGRSDTQYF	TGTGCCAGCAGCTTGTCAGCGGGAGGGAGATCAGATACGCAGTATTTT